This passage covers 29 T cell receptor beta chains from one sample sequenced in a study of T cells after posttransplantation cyclophosphamide. The protocol was immunoSEQ multiplex PCR, while the TCRdb copy is restricted to in-frame clones and leaves out a portion. This sample has approximately 470 clones; around nine tenths occur once, and the top ten carry about a sixth. The sequenced sample was CD8+ T cells sorted from bone marrow. The origin of the receptors is a man aged 50-59 years.

The chain carries TRBV27 and TRBJ2-7; TRBD2 matches 8 bases. The CDR3 covers 13 residues. The V gene end was trimmed by 6 bases and the J gene end by 6 bases; junction bases not matched to a gene: 7. The germline V gene encodes CDR1 MNHEY and CDR2 SMNVEV (reference sequence). The CDR3 DNA sequence: TGTGCCAGCAGCCTCGGACTAGCCCGCGAGCAGTACTTC. Its translation is CASSLGLAREQYF.

V gene TRBV4-1 combines with J gene TRBJ1-6; TRBD1 aligns across 9 bases. This CDR3 spans 16 amino acids. V gave up 0 bases and J gave up 10 bases; unmatched junction bases: 7. Germline CDR1 and CDR2: MGHRA and YSYEKL. The DNA of the CDR3 is TGCGCCAGCAGCCAAGATCCCGGGACAGGGATCTCACCCCTCCACTTT. Protein product: CASSQDPGTGISPLHF.

This chain joins TRBV9 and TRBJ2-1; unclear D gene. Germline V gene sequence: CDR1 SGDLS, CDR2 YYNGEE. The CDR3 has 11 amino acids. V lost 5 bases, J lost 8 bases, and 8 bases lay in between. The CDR3: CASSATHEQFF. Here the CDR3 DNA reads TGTGCCAGCAGTGCTACCCATGAGCAGTTCTTC.

The chain links TRBV14 to TRBJ1-2; a possible D gene is TRBD1 (6 bases). The CDR3 contains 13 residues. The V and J ends lost 2 bases and 6 bases respectively, with 10 bases between them. The germline V gene has CDR1 SGHDN and CDR2 FVKESK. CDR3 DNA: TGTGCCAGCAGCCAAACAACAGGGAATGGCTACACCTTC. Amino acid sequence: CASSQTTGNGYTF.

The V gene is TRBV19, the J gene TRBJ2-2, with D possibly matching TRBD2 (5 bases). Trimming removed 8 bases at V and 2 bases at J, with 12 bases between. Germline V gene sequence: CDR1 LNHDA, CDR2 SQIVND (reference sequence). This CDR3 comprises 14 residues. CDR3 in DNA: TGTGCCAGTGGTCGCCTAGCAAACACCGGGGAGCTGTTTTTT. Residues: CASGRLANTGELFF.

The chain uses TRBV7-8 and TRBJ2-2; the match to TRBD1 covers 8 bases. The ends lost 2 bases at V and 6 bases at J; junction bases unmatched: 11. CDR3 length equals 17 residues. Germline CDR1 reads SGHVS; CDR2 reads FQNEAQ. In DNA form, the CDR3 reads TGTGCCAGCAGCTTATTTGTCAGGGGGCTTCTCTCCGGGGAGCTGTTTTTT. The encoded protein is CASSLFVRGLLSGELFF. Complete variable domain (other parts from reference TRBV7-8 and TRBJ2-2): GAGVSQSPRYKVAKRGQDVALRCDPISGHVSLFWYQQALGQGPEFLTYFQNEAQLDKSGLPSDRFFAERPEGSVSTLKIQRTQQEDSAVYLCASSLFVRGLLSGELFFGEGSRLTVL.

This chain connects TRBV6-5 to TRBJ2-7; tentatively, D is TRBD1 (6 bases). CDR3 length equals 15 residues. CDR1 is MNHEY and CDR2 is SVGAGI in the germline V gene. Trimming left V 0 bases short and J 2 bases short, with 11 bases between. The CDR3 DNA reads TGTGCCAGCAGTTACTCAGGGGGAGAGGCCTACGAGCAGTACTTC. Translated, it gives CASSYSGGEAYEQYF.

The chain carries TRBV29-1 and TRBJ2-1, with TRBD2 matching 9 bases. The CDR3 has 16 residues. The germline V gene encodes CDR1 SQVTM and CDR2 ANQGSEA. J was trimmed by 0 bases and V by 6 bases; bases with no gene match: 9. In DNA, the CDR3 is TGCAGCGTGGCGACTAGCGGACTTAGCTCCTACAATGAGCAGTTCTTC. Amino acid sequence: CSVATSGLSSYNEQFF.

The V and J genes are TRBV29-1 and TRBJ1-4; 10 bases match TRBD1. V shed 7 bases and J 2 bases; nucleotides not matched to a gene: 4. The CDR3 sequence is 14 residues long. Germline V gene sequence: CDR1 SQVTM, CDR2 ANQGSEA. CDR3 region: CSAGQGGTNEKLFF. In nucleotides, the CDR3 is TGCAGCGCTGGACAGGGGGGCACTAATGAAAAACTGTTTTTT.

The rearrangement links TRBV4-3 to TRBJ1-1, with D unclear. Germline CDR1 reads LGHNA; CDR2 reads YSLEER. The CDR3 contains 16 residues. Between the trimmed V and J ends, which lost 1 base and 3 bases, there was a span of 15 bases. This chain's CDR3 is CASSQGAGAEDTEAFF. In DNA, the CDR3 is TGCGCCAGCAGCCAAGGGGCGGGAGCGGAGGACACTGAAGCTTTCTTT.

The rearrangement uses TRBV4-2 and TRBJ2-2; D unresolved. V was clipped by 1 base and J by 2 bases, with 8 bases between them. CDR1 and CDR2 from the germline V gene are LGHNA and YNFKEQ. The CDR3 is made up of 15 amino acids. The CDR3 DNA reads TGTGCCAGCAGCCAAGGTTACTTAAACACCGGGGAGCTGTTTTTT. As protein: CASSQGYLNTGELFF.

In its sample, this clone was seen a few times. For the CDR3, the DNA is TGTGCCAGTAGTACCCCTTGGGCCATCTACAATGAGCAGTTCTTC. Encoded protein: CASSTPWAIYNEQFF. The V and J genes are TRBV19 and TRBJ2-1; D unresolved. Per germline, CDR1 LNHDA and CDR2 SQIVND (reference sequence). The V gene lost 4 bases and the J gene lost 3 bases, with 13 bases spanning the gap. The CDR3 sequence is 15 residues long.

The table lists this clone with a few counts. Other nucleotide sequences from this sample produce the same CDR3. The chain combines TRBV5-8 with TRBJ2-7, with 11 nucleotides matching TRBD1. J gave up 4 bases and V 7 bases, and 10 bases lay outside the gene matches. CDR3 length equals 15 residues. The V gene's germline CDR1 is SGHTS and CDR2 YDEGEE. The CDR3 is CASWPPGQGDYEQYF. Here the CDR3 DNA reads TGTGCCAGCTGGCCACCGGGACAGGGGGATTACGAGCAGTACTTC.

The chain joins TRBV5-5 to TRBJ2-7; D might be TRBD2 (6 bases). Germline-derived CDR1 and CDR2 are SGHKS and YYEKEE (reference sequence). The CDR3 length is 15 residues. The V and J ends lost 4 bases and 0 bases respectively, with 14 bases between them. This CDR3 reads CASSPIAGSSYEQYF. The CDR3, as DNA: TGTGCCAGCAGCCCCATTGCCGGGAGCTCCTACGAGCAGTACTTC.

This clone was picked up a small number of times. The J gene is TRBJ1-5, the V gene TRBV19; 7 bases are a match to TRBD1. CDR3 length equals 24 residues. The V and J ends lost 1 base and 0 bases, in that order; junction bases with no gene match: 27. Germline CDR1 is LNHDA and CDR2 is SQIVND (reference sequence). CDR3 loop: CASSIGTQGLSFFTEVYSNQPQHF. CDR3 coding DNA: TGTGCCAGTAGTATAGGGACACAGGGGTTGAGTTTCTTTACAGAAGTATATAGCAATCAGCCCCAGCATTTT.

The rearrangement links TRBV11-3 to TRBJ2-3, with 10 bases that match TRBD2. Germline CDR1 is SGHNT and CDR2 is YENEEA. V shed 4 bases and J 1 base; nucleotides not matched to a gene: 8. This CDR3 region has 17 residues. The CDR3 loop is CASSSSGGVKGTDTQYF. CDR3 in DNA: TGTGCCAGCAGCTCCAGCGGGGGGGTAAAGGGCACAGATACGCAGTATTTT.

This clone has only a few counts. The V and J genes are TRBV6-1 and TRBJ2-7, with a tentative D call TRBD1 (6 bases). The CDR3 totals 14 residues. V was trimmed by 6 bases and J by 2 bases, leaving 14 bases between them. Germline CDR1 reads MNHNS; CDR2 reads SASEGT. The chain's CDR3 is CASRDGTTPYEQYF. For the CDR3, the DNA is TGTGCCAGCAGAGACGGGACAACCCCCTACGAGCAGTACTTC.

This clone has a single count. The chain is built from TRBV5-1 and TRBJ2-2, with 9 bases fitting TRBD1. This CDR3 comprises 17 residues. V lost 1 base, J lost 4 bases, and 8 bases stayed unmatched. Germline V gene lookup returns CDR1 SGHRS and CDR2 YFSETQ. The CDR3 DNA reads as TGCGCCAGCAGCTTGACCGGGACAGGGTCGGGCACCGGGGAGCTGTTTTTT. Its translation is CASSLTGTGSGTGELFF.

The CDR3 coding sequence is TGTGCCAGCAGCTTAGGACTAGCGGGGAAGCACAATGAGCAGTTCTTC. Its protein product is CASSLGLAGKHNEQFF. V gene TRBV7-2 combines with J gene TRBJ2-1; 11 bases are shared with TRBD2. The CDR3 runs 16 residues. Germline CDR1 reads SGHTA; CDR2 reads FQGNSA. V lost 1 base and J lost 5; bases outside the gene matches: 4.

The V gene is TRBV19, the J gene TRBJ2-1; TRBD2 agrees at 10 bases. The CDR3 has 15 amino acids. V was pared by 3 bases and J by 6 bases, with 5 bases of the junction left unmatched. The V gene's germline CDR1 is LNHDA and CDR2 SQIVND (reference sequence). The DNA of the CDR3 is TGTGCCAGTAGTATGGTGACTAGCGGGTTCAATGAGCAGTTCTTC. Its translation: CASSMVTSGFNEQFF.

The gene calls are TRBV28 and TRBJ2-5; TRBD2 aligns across 7 bases. The DNA matches TRBJ2-7 better at its end, which makes the J call doubtful. The CDR3 loop spans 12 amino acids. Germline V gene lookup returns CDR1 MDHEN and CDR2 SYDVKM. The CDR3, as DNA: TGTGCCAGCAACAAGCGGGGCTACGAGCAGTACTTC. It yields the protein CASNKRGYEQYF.

The chain recombines TRBV28 with TRBJ2-5, with D maybe TRBD1 (5 bases). The DNA end lines up better with TRBJ2-7; the J call may be wrong. The V gene's germline CDR1 is MDHEN and CDR2 SYDVKM. CDR3 size: 14 residues. As DNA, the CDR3 is TGTGCCAGCAGTTTGACAGTGATTTCCTACGAGCAGTACTTC. It encodes CASSLTVISYEQYF.

The rearrangement joins TRBV29-1 to TRBJ2-5; tentatively, D is TRBD2 (5 bases). Germline CDR1 reads SQVTM; CDR2 reads ANQGSEA. Trimming cost V 6 bases and J 4 bases, with 15 bases left between them. The CDR3 runs to 13 residues. CDR3 DNA sequence: TGCAGCGTGCCCGGGGTTGTAGTAGAGACCCAGTACTTC. It specifies CSVPGVVVETQYF.

V gene TRBV7-2 combines with J gene TRBJ2-2; 7 nucleotides agree with TRBD2. Germline CDR1 reads SGHTA; CDR2 reads FQGNSA. CDR3 length: 16 residues. J lost 0 bases, V lost 8 bases, and 9 bases had no gene match. In DNA, the CDR3 is TGTGCCAGCTCTCCTCTGGGGGGGTCGAACACCGGGGAGCTGTTTTTT. As protein: CASSPLGGSNTGELFF.

This chain joins TRBV27 and TRBJ2-3; no reliable D call. The CDR3 totals 17 residues. V was cut by 4 bases and J by 2 bases, with 19 bases left in between. Germline CDR1 MNHEY, CDR2 SMNVEV (reference sequence). The CDR3 DNA reads as TGTGCCAGCAGTTGGCAGGTAAAAGGTTCGGACACAGATACGCAGTATTTT. Encoded protein: CASSWQVKGSDTDTQYF.

The rearrangement links TRBV27 to TRBJ2-3, with D maybe TRBD1 (5 bases). CDR3 size: 13 residues. Germline CDR1 and CDR2: MNHEY and SMNVEV (reference sequence). V dropped 8 bases and J dropped 3 bases, with 12 bases sitting between them. CDR3 sequence (DNA): TGTGCCAGCTGCGCAGGGCTGACAGATACGCAGTATTTT. This gives the protein CASCAGLTDTQYF.

The CDR3 coding sequence is TGTGCCAGCAGTTTAAGCGGTCTGGATCAGCCCCAGCATTTT. As protein: CASSLSGLDQPQHF. The J gene is TRBJ1-5, the V gene TRBV27, with D unresolved. This CDR3 spans 14 amino acids. Per the germline V gene, CDR1 is MNHEY and CDR2 is SMNVEV (reference sequence). V lost 2 bases to trimming and J lost 5 bases, with 10 bases between them.

The rearrangement uses TRBV30 and TRBJ1-1, with TRBD1 matching 7 bases. This CDR3 region has 14 residues. The germline gives CDR1 GTSNPN, CDR2 SVGIG (reference sequence). V was pared by 5 bases and J by 6 bases, with 12 bases of the junction left unmatched. CDR3 DNA: TGTGCCTGGTACAAGACCTCAGGGGGTCCTGAAGCTTTCTTT. Its protein product is CAWYKTSGGPEAFF.

This chain joins TRBV5-6 and TRBJ2-1; 8 nucleotides align to TRBD2. The CDR3 contains 14 residues. Germline V CDR1 and CDR2: SGHDT, YYEEEE. Unmatched junction bases numbered 7, after V lost 4 bases and J lost 7 bases. Here the CDR3 DNA reads TGTGCCAGCAGCCCATGGGCGGGAGGAAATGAGCAGTTCTTC. This translates into CASSPWAGGNEQFF.